These 19 T cell receptor beta chains originate from one sample sequenced in a study of CD8+ T cells in alopecia areata. RNA extraction and reverse transcription yielded cDNA as sequencing template. TCRdb keeps only in-frame clones here, not all; method: immunoSEQ multiplex PCR. The sample includes about 200,000 clones, 50% to 60% seen only once; the top ten take roughly 3.3%. The treatment is: oral pan-JAK inhibitor, 5-10 mg twice daily. The specimen was CD4+ T cells sorted from blood, collected at week 4, from a patient treated with tofacitinib. The receptors were sampled from a human donor with alopecia areata.

The chain uses TRBV11-2 and TRBJ2-2, with 9 bases that match TRBD1. V trimming: 5 bases; J trimming: 6 bases; junction bases outside the gene matches: 4. CDR3 length equals 14 residues. Germline CDR1 is SGHAT and CDR2 is FQNNGV. The chain's CDR3 is CASSPRQGAGELFF. CDR3 bases: TGTGCCAGCAGCCCTCGACAGGGGGCCGGGGAGCTGTTTTTT. Together with reference TRBV11-2 and TRBJ2-2, the CDR3 gives the full variable domain: EAGVAQSPRYKIIEKRQSVAFWCNPISGHATLYWYQQILGQGPKLLIQFQNNGVVDDSQLPKDRFSAERLKGVDSTLKIQPAKLEDSAVYLCASSPRQGAGELFFGEGSRLTVL.

The V call is TRBV4-2, the J call TRBJ2-3, with 11 bases aligning to TRBD2. V dropped 2 bases and J dropped 3; count of bases not matched to a gene: 4. CDR1 and CDR2 (germline): LGHNA, YNFKEQ. The CDR3 has 16 residues. The CDR3 sequence: CASSQPIAGGTDTQYF. Written as DNA, the CDR3 is TGTGCCAGCAGCCAACCAATAGCGGGGGGGACAGATACGCAGTATTTT.

The chain carries TRBV7-9 and TRBJ2-3, with a weak D call TRBD1 (6 bases). The CDR3 loop spans 15 amino acids. Germline-derived CDR1 and CDR2 are SEHNR and FQNEAQ (reference sequence). Trimming removed 1 base at V and 5 bases at J, with 13 bases between. This CDR3 reads CASSLGDRDKDTQYF. In nucleotides, the CDR3 is TGTGCCAGCAGCTTAGGAGACCGGGACAAAGATACGCAGTATTTT. Full variable domain (missing parts from reference TRBV7-9 and TRBJ2-3): DTGVSQNPRHKITKRGQNVTFRCDPISEHNRLYWYRQTLGQGPEFLTYFQNEAQLEKSRLLSDRFSAERPKGSFSTLEIQRTEQGDSAMYLCASSLGDRDKDTQYFGPGTRLTVL.

The chain joins TRBV9 to TRBJ2-5; D may match TRBD1 or TRBD2 (6 bases each). V lost 4 bases to trimming and J lost 1 base, with 14 bases between them. The germline CDR1 and CDR2 sequences are SGDLS and YYNGEE. The CDR3 has 15 amino acids. The DNA for the CDR3 is TGTGCCAGCAGCACCTCGGGGGCTACCCAAGAGACCCAGTACTTC. This codes for CASSTSGATQETQYF. Variable domain in full (rest from reference TRBV9 and TRBJ2-5): DSGVTQTPKHLITATGQRVTLRCSPRSGDLSVYWYQQSLDQGLQFLIQYYNGEERAKGNILERFSAQQFPDLHSELNLSSLELGDSALYFCASSTSGATQETQYFGPGTRLLVL.

V and J are TRBV6-5 and TRBJ1-4; D call uncertain. This CDR3 region has 16 residues. The V gene's germline CDR1 is MNHEY and CDR2 SVGAGI. With 0 bases removed from V and 7 bases from J, the gap between germline ends came to 15 bases. Here the CDR3 reads CASSYSFTPGGEKLFF. The DNA of the CDR3 is TGTGCCAGCAGTTACTCCTTTACACCTGGAGGTGAAAAACTGTTTTTT.

In this sample, this clone turned up a few times. The genes are TRBV2 and TRBJ2-3; D gene unclear. The CDR3 extends over 15 amino acids. In germline, CDR1 is SNHLY, CDR2 FYNNEI. Trimming took 2 bases from V and 0 from J, leaving 9 bases between them. The CDR3 DNA reads TGTGCCAGCAGTGAAAATAGGCAGAGCACAGATACGCAGTATTTT. It specifies CASSENRQSTDTQYF.

The chain's CDR3 is CSVQKMNTEAFF. CDR3 nucleotides: TGCAGCGTTCAAAAGATGAACACTGAAGCTTTCTTT. The gene calls are TRBV29-1 and TRBJ1-1; D remains ambiguous. The CDR3 loop spans 12 amino acids. In germline, CDR1 is SQVTM, CDR2 ANQGSEA. V lost 5 bases to trimming and J lost 0 bases, with 7 bases between them.

The V and J genes are TRBV30 and TRBJ1-1; TRBD1 matches 7 bases. V gave up 6 bases and J gave up 3 bases; unmatched junction bases: 7. The length of the CDR3 is 13 residues. The V gene's germline CDR1 is GTSNPN and CDR2 SVGIG (reference sequence). The CDR3 spells CACIRDRHTEAFF. CDR3 coding DNA: TGTGCCTGTATTCGGGACAGACACACTGAAGCTTTCTTT.

The rearrangement joins TRBV6-6 to TRBJ2-5; 8 bases align to TRBD2. The CDR3 spans 13 residues. The V gene's germline CDR1 is MNHNY and CDR2 SVGAGI (reference sequence). Trimming removed 5 bases from V and 3 bases from J; junction bases left unmatched: 2. CDR3 coding DNA: TGTGCCAGCAGTACCGGGGGGGAAGAGACCCAGTACTTC. It encodes CASSTGGEETQYF.

The genes are TRBV5-5 and TRBJ2-6; D remains ambiguous. CDR1 and CDR2 from the germline V gene are SGHKS and YYEKEE (reference sequence). CDR3 length equals 15 residues. Trimming stripped 4 bases from V and 4 bases from J, with 12 bases between. CDR3 sequence reads: CASSPVVSGANVLTF. The CDR3 DNA sequence: TGTGCCAGCAGCCCCGTGGTCTCCGGGGCCAACGTCCTGACTTTC.

The chain recombines TRBV7-2 with TRBJ2-5, with a weak D call TRBD2 (6 bases). The V gene's germline CDR1 is SGHTA and CDR2 FQGNSA. The CDR3 has 14 residues. Trimming pared 1 base from V and 7 bases from J, leaving 13 bases between. The CDR3 loop is CASSLGRGSGTQYF. CDR3 nucleotide sequence: TGTGCCAGCAGCTTAGGGCGGGGTTCGGGGACCCAGTACTTC.

V and J are TRBV28 and TRBJ2-7, with D unresolved. Germline assignment: CDR1 MDHEN and CDR2 SYDVKM. Trimming shortened V by 4 bases and J by 6 bases, and 19 bases separated the two germline ends. This CDR3 contains 15 residues. Here the CDR3 reads CASSSSRPIPAEQYF. In DNA form, the CDR3 reads TGTGCCAGCAGTTCCAGCCGTCCTATTCCGGCCGAGCAGTACTTC. The full variable domain, rest sourced from reference TRBV28 and TRBJ2-7, is DVKVTQSSRYLVKRTGEKVFLECVQDMDHENMFWYRQDPGLGLRLIYFSYDVKMKEKGDIPEGYSVSREKKERFSLILESASTNQTSMYLCASSSSRPIPAEQYFGPGTRLTVT.

The chain has TRBV30 and TRBJ2-5; D might be TRBD1 (6 bases). CDR3 length equals 15 residues. CDR1 is GTSNPN and CDR2 is SVGIG in the germline V gene (reference sequence). The germline V and J ends were trimmed by 5 bases and 2 bases, with 18 bases remaining between them. The CDR3 here is CAWADGQYKQETQYF. Here the CDR3 DNA reads TGTGCCTGGGCCGACGGACAGTACAAACAAGAGACCCAGTACTTC.

This clone was observed a handful of times. This chain's CDR3 is CAWSHREDSPLHF. The CDR3, as DNA: TGTGCCTGGAGCCACAGGGAGGATTCACCCCTCCACTTT. V is TRBV30 and J is TRBJ1-6, with a possible D match to TRBD1 (6 bases). Germline lookup yields CDR1 GTSNPN and CDR2 SVGIG (reference sequence). The CDR3 runs to 13 residues. V was cut by 3 bases and J by 8 bases, with 11 bases left in between.

V is TRBV7-9 and J is TRBJ2-2, with 8 bases that match TRBD1. With V trimmed by 9 bases and J by 2 bases, 8 bases remained unmatched. The CDR3 length is 15 residues. Per the germline V gene, CDR1 is SEHNR and CDR2 is FQNEAQ (reference sequence). The CDR3 nucleotides are TGTGCCAGAGGGACCGGGACAGGCAACACCGGGGAGCTGTTTTTT. This encodes CARGTGTGNTGELFF.

The chain is built from TRBV30 and TRBJ2-7; D is unclear. The CDR3 is made up of 11 amino acids. Germline V gives CDR1 GTSNPN, CDR2 SVGIG (reference sequence). V was pared by 3 bases and J by 3 bases, with 6 bases between. DNA for the CDR3: TGTGCCTGGAGATACAGCTACGAGCAGTACTTC. The encoded protein is CAWRYSYEQYF.

The chain carries TRBV28 and TRBJ2-1; D is unresolved. Germline-derived CDR1 and CDR2 are MDHEN and SYDVKM. V shed 8 bases and J shed 8 bases, with 25 bases lying between them. This CDR3 is built from 16 residues. The CDR3 DNA reads TGTGCCAGCTCACCCCCCATGGTCCAGCGCGTCGATGAGCAGTTCTTC. Protein product: CASSPPMVQRVDEQFF.

The V and J genes are TRBV25-1 and TRBJ2-2, with a possible D match to TRBD1 (7 bases). Germline V gene sequence: CDR1 MGHDK, CDR2 SYGVNS. V lost 3 bases, J lost 5 bases, and 16 bases lay in between. CDR3 length: 16 amino acids. CDR3 in DNA: TGTGCCAGCAGTGATCTCGGGGGACAGAGTACCGGGGAGCTGTTTTTT. This sequence encodes CASSDLGGQSTGELFF.

This clone was seen a handful of times. The chain carries TRBV6-5 and TRBJ1-3; no clear D gene. Trimming took 0 bases from V and 0 from J, leaving 6 bases between them. CDR1 and CDR2 from the germline V gene are MNHEY and SVGAGI. There are 15 residues in the CDR3. CDR3 sequence (DNA): TGTGCCAGCAGTTACTCGCCCAACTCTGGAAACACCATATATTTT. It is translated as CASSYSPNSGNTIYF.